This T cell receptor beta chain was retrieved from a study of T cells in Graves' hyperthyroidism and ophthalmopathy. Trimming cost V 4 bases and J 0 bases, with 6 bases left between them. The CDR3 spans 13 residues. Looked up from germline, CDR1 is SNHLY and CDR2 is FYNNEI. The TCR beta CDR3 regions underwent amplification using RNA transcripts as the source. The TCR CDR3 first-round RT-PCR relied on the HTBI primer set. TCRdb re-analysed the multiplex PCR reads in MiXCR, keeping a single row per CDR3 protein. The profile shows more than 150,000 distinct CDR3 sequences, 17% of them singletons. This clonotype was seen ten or more times. The antigen remains undetermined. Study observations and caveats: Blood also carried most thyroid clonotypes expanded above 0.001.

The study left out patients who had uncontrolled infection, other autoimmune disease, pregnancy or lactation. Diagnosis relied on clinical symptoms, serum thyroxine and TRAb, thyroid ultrasound and orbital computed tomography. The sequence was obtained from a woman in her forties or fifties with Graves' hyperthyroidism. Source material: blood. The chain combines TRBV2 with TRBJ1-1; D remains ambiguous. The CDR3 protein is CASSGDMNTEAFF. Here the CDR3 DNA reads TGTGCCAGCAGTGGAGACATGAACACTGAAGCTTTCTTT.